This TCR beta chain was recovered during a study of regulatory T cells in long-lasting Graves disease. Findings and limits, study-wide: Accuracy might have suffered from few samples.

Time point described: persistent/refractory GD, antithyroid drugs over 5 years with positive TRAb. TCR sequences were obtained from RNA taken from PBMCs. The table lists this clonotype with a count of one. What it binds is unknown. Libraries of TCR beta came from iRepertoire HTBI primers plus Arm-PCR of CDR3 regions. TCRdb used MiXCR to reprocess the multiplex PCR reads, holding one entry per CDR3 protein. The sample lists about 660,000 distinct CDR3 sequences, 30% occurring once. CDR1 LGHDT and CDR2 YNNKEL come from the germline V gene (reference sequence). The V gene end was trimmed by 3 bases and the J gene end by 1 base; junction bases not matched to a gene: 5. This CDR3 comprises 15 residues.

The receptor was derived from a female donor with Graves disease. The chain links TRBV3-1 to TRBJ2-5; the match to TRBD1 covers 7 bases. This sample comprised peripheral blood mononuclear cells (PBMCs), obtained when the disease was refractory, from a patient treated with antithyroid drugs. CDR3 in amino acids: CASSQGQRSQETQYF. The CDR3 DNA reads as TGTGCCAGCAGCCAGGGACAGAGAAGCCAAGAGACCCAGTACTTC.